The 11 T cell receptor beta chains below all came from one sample that was sequenced in a study of cytomegalovirus exposure and HLA in healthy donors. Primers: 60 Vbeta forward and 13 Jbeta reverse. Sequenced by immunoSEQ multiplex PCR; TCRdb stores in-frame clones only, minus some. The table includes about 140,000 clones, over 70% detected once. Sequencing input: PBMCs. The receptors stem from a male donor in good health and CMV-seronegative.

The chain links TRBV6-5 to TRBJ2-1; D call uncertain. The CDR3 length is 12 residues. Trimming removed 5 bases at V and 4 bases at J, with 6 bases between. Per germline, CDR1 MNHEY and CDR2 SVGAGI. The CDR3 DNA follows: TGTGCCAGCAGTACTATATACAATGAGCAGTTCTTC. Protein: CASSTIYNEQFF.

DNA for the CDR3: TGTGCCAGTAGTATGCTTGCCAGGGGATGGGGTCAGCCCCAGCATTTT. It codes for CASSMLARGWGQPQHF. The rearrangement links TRBV19 to TRBJ1-5; weak D call: TRBD1 (6 bases). The CDR3 totals 16 residues. Between the trimmed V and J ends, which lost 3 bases and 6 bases, there was a span of 18 bases. Germline-derived CDR1 and CDR2 are LNHDA and SQIVND (reference sequence).

This sequence joins TRBV19 and TRBJ1-5; 8 bases line up with TRBD1. The CDR3 has 15 residues. Trimming took 5 bases from V and 3 from J; bases not matched to a gene: 6. Germline CDR1 and CDR2: LNHDA and SQIVND (reference sequence). In DNA, the CDR3 is TGTGCCAGTAGTCCGCGGACAGGGATCAATCAGCCCCAGCATTTT. Translation gives CASSPRTGINQPQHF.

This clone was counted a single time. The rearrangement links TRBV19 to TRBJ2-2, with 8 positions matching TRBD2. The CDR3 contains 17 residues. Germline-derived CDR1 and CDR2 are LNHDA and SQIVND (reference sequence). V shed 3 bases, J shed 4 bases, and the junction held 10 bases outside the gene matches. CDR3 amino acids: CASSIGGGRSGTGELFF. In DNA, the CDR3 is TGTGCCAGTAGTATCGGGGGCGGGAGGTCTGGCACCGGGGAGCTGTTTTTT.

The rearrangement uses TRBV19 and TRBJ1-1; D ambiguous. Germline V gene sequence: CDR1 LNHDA, CDR2 SQIVND (reference sequence). CDR3 length equals 16 residues. V lost 3 bases and J 5 bases, leaving 19 bases between the germline ends. CDR3 protein: CASSIISPRGGTEAFF. The DNA of the CDR3 is TGTGCCAGTAGTATTATTTCACCCCGTGGAGGGACTGAAGCTTTCTTT.

The chain employs TRBV6-5 and TRBJ1-2; TRBD1 aligns across 8 bases. V was clipped by 2 bases and J by 1 base; unmatched bases: 0. The CDR3 runs 14 residues. Germline lookup yields CDR1 MNHEY and CDR2 SVGAGI. The CDR3 bases are TGTGCCAGCAGTTACGACAGGGGTAACTATGGCTACACCTTC. The encoded protein is CASSYDRGNYGYTF.

This rearrangement joins TRBV25-1 to TRBJ1-1; possibly TRBD1 for D (6 bases). The ends were cut back, 6 bases at V and 6 bases at J, with 14 bases in the middle. There are 13 residues in the CDR3. Germline CDR1 MGHDK, CDR2 SYGVNS. The CDR3 DNA is TGTGCCAGCAGCCATGGACAGTACGCTGAAGCTTTCTTT. Translating gives CASSHGQYAEAFF.

This clone has a handful of counts. This chain joins TRBV6-6 and TRBJ1-2; D perhaps matches TRBD1 (5 bases). Trimming removed 2 bases at V and 3 bases at J, with 13 bases between. The CDR3 contains 15 residues. The germline CDR1 and CDR2 sequences are MNHNY and SVGAGI (reference sequence). The CDR3 DNA reads TGTGCCAGCAGTTACCCCGCAGGGCGGTACTATGGCTACACCTTC. Its protein is CASSYPAGRYYGYTF.

This chain connects TRBV7-9 to TRBJ2-2, with 9 bases aligning to TRBD1. Germline lookup yields CDR1 SEHNR and CDR2 FQNEAQ (reference sequence). V shed 6 bases, J shed 5 bases, and the junction held 7 bases outside the gene matches. CDR3 length: 15 amino acids. The CDR3 is CASRTGTGSTGELFF. As DNA, the CDR3 is TGTGCCAGCAGGACCGGGACAGGGTCGACCGGGGAGCTGTTTTTT.

The V call is TRBV4-3, the J call TRBJ2-5; D is perhaps TRBD1 (6 bases). Trimming cost V 0 bases and J 0 bases, with 11 bases left between them. CDR3 size: 16 residues. The germline V gene has CDR1 LGHNA and CDR2 YSLEER. As DNA, the CDR3 is TGCGCCAGCAGCCAAGACTGGGGGCGGGACCAAGAGACCCAGTACTTC. Its translation: CASSQDWGRDQETQYF.

The J gene is TRBJ2-7, the V gene TRBV10-2; 10 positions agree with TRBD1. Germline values: CDR1 WSHSY, CDR2 SAAADI. Trimming at V came to 8 bases and at J to 6 bases, leaving 10 bases not matched to a gene. The CDR3 is made up of 14 amino acids. The DNA of the CDR3 is TGCGCCAGCGATCCCTCCCGGGACAGGGGCGAGCAGTACTTC. Amino acid sequence: CASDPSRDRGEQYF.